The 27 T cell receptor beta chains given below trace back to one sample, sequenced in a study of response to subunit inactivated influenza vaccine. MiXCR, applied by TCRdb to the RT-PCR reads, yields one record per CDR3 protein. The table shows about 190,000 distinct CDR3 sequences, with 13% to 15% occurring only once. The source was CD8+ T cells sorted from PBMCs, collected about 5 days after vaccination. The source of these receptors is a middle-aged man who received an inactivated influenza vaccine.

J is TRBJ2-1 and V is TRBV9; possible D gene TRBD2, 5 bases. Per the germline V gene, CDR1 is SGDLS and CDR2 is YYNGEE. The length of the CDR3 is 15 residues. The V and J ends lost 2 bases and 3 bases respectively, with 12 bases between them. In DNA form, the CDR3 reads TGTGCCAGCAGCGTGACGGGGTTGGGCTACAATGAGCAGTTCTTC. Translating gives CASSVTGLGYNEQFF.

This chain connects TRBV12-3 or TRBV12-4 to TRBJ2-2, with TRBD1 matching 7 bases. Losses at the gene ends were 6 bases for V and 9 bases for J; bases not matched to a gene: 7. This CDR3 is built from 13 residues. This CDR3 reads CASRTQGYRELFF. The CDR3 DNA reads TGTGCCAGCAGGACACAGGGGTACCGGGAGCTGTTTTTT.

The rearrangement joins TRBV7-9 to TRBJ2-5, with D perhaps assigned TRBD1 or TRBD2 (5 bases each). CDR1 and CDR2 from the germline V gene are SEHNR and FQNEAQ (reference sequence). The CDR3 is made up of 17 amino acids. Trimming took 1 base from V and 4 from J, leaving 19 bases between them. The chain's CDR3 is CASSLVSGTPPGETQYF. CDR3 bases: TGTGCCAGCAGCTTAGTATCCGGGACCCCTCCGGGAGAGACCCAGTACTTC.

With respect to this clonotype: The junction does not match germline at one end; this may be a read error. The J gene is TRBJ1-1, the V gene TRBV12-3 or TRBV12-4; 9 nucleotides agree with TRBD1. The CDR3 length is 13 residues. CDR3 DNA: TGTGCCAGCAGTCTTAGCCCCCGGGACAGGGTCGTATTT. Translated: CASSLSPRDRVVF.

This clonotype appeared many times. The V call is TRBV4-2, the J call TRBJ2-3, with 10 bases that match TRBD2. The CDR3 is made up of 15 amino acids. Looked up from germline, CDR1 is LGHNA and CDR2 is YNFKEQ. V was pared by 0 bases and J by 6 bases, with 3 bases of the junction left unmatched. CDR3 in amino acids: CASSQELAGRDTQYF. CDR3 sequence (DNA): TGTGCCAGCAGCCAAGAACTAGCGGGAAGGGATACGCAGTATTTT.

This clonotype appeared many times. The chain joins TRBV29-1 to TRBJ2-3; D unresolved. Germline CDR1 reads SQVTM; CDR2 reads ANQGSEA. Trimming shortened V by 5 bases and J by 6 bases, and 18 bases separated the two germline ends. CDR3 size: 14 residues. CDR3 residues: CSVTTLKSTDTQYF. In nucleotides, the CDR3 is TGCAGCGTTACCACTCTAAAATCCACCGATACGCAGTATTTT.

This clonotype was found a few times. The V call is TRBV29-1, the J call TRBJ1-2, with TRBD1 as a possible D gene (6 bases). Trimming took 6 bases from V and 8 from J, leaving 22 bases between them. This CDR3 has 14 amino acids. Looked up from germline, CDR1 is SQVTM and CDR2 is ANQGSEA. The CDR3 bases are TGCAGCGTGGAAAGCTCACAGGGCCTCGTCGGCTACACCTTC. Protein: CSVESSQGLVGYTF.

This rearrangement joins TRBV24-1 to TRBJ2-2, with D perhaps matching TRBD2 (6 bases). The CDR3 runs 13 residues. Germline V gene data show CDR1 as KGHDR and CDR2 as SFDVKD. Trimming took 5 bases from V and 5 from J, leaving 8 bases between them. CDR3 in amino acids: CATSVGGTGELFF. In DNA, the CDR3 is TGTGCCACCAGTGTCGGGGGAACCGGGGAGCTGTTTTTT.

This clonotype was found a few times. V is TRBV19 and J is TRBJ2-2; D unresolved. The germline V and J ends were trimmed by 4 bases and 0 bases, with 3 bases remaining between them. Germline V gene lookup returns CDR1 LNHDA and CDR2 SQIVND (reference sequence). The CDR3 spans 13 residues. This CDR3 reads CASSNSNTGELFF. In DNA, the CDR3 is TGTGCCAGTAGTAACTCGAACACCGGGGAGCTGTTTTTT.

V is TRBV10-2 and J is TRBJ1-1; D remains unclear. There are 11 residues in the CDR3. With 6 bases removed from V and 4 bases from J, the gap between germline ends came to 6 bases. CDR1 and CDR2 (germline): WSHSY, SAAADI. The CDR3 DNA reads TGCGCCAGCAGAGAGGGCACTGAAGCTTTCTTT. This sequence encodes CASREGTEAFF.

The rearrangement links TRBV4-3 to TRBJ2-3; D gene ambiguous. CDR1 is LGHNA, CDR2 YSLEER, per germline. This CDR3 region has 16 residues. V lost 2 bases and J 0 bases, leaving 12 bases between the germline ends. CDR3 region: CASSQLRVGSTDTQYF. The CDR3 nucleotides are TGCGCCAGCAGCCAACTAAGGGTAGGAAGCACAGATACGCAGTATTTT.

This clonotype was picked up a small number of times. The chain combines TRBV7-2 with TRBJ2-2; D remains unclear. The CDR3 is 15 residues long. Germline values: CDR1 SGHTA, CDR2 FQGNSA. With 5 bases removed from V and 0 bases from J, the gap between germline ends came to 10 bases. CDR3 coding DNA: TGTGCCAGCAGCCAGTGGGAAGCGAACACCGGGGAGCTGTTTTTT. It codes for CASSQWEANTGELFF.

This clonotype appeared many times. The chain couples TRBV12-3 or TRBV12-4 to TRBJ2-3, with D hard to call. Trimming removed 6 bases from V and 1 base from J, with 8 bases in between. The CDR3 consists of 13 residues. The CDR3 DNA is TGTGCCAGCAGCCGGACGGGCACAGATACGCAGTATTTT. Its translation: CASSRTGTDTQYF.

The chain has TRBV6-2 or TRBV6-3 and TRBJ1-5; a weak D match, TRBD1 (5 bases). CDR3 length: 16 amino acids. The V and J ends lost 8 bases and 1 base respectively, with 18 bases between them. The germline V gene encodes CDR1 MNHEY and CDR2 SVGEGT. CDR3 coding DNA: TGTGCCAGCGGGGGATTGGGGATTGGCAGCAATCAGCCCCAGCATTTT. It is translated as CASGGLGIGSNQPQHF.

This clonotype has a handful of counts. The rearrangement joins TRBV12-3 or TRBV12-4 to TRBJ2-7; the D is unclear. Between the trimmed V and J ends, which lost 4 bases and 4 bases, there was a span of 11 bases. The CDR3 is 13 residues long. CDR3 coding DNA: TGTGCCAGCAGTTCCTTGGGGTGGTACGAGCAGTACTTC. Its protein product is CASSSLGWYEQYF.

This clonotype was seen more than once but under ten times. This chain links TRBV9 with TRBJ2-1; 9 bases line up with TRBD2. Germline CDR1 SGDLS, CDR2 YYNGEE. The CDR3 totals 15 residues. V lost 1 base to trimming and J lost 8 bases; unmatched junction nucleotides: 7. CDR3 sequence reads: CASSVNAGGPHEQFF. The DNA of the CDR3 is TGTGCCAGCAGCGTAAACGCGGGAGGGCCTCATGAGCAGTTCTTC.

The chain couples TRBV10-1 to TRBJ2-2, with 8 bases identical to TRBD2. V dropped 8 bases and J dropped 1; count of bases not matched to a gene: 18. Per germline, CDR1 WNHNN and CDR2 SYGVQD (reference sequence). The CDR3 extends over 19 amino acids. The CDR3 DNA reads TGCGCCAGCCGGGCGGGACCGGACATAGCGGGACAGAACACCGGGGAGCTGTTTTTT. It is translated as CASRAGPDIAGQNTGELFF.

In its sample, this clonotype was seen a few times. CDR3 sequence (DNA): TGTGCCAGCAGCTTAGAAGAGACAGATACGCAGTATTTT. This gives the protein CASSLEETDTQYF. The chain recombines TRBV13 with TRBJ2-3; D gene ambiguous. The V end was cut by 1 base, the J end by 3 bases, with 5 bases between. Germline CDR1 reads PRHDT; CDR2 reads FYEKMQ (reference sequence). The CDR3 covers 13 residues.

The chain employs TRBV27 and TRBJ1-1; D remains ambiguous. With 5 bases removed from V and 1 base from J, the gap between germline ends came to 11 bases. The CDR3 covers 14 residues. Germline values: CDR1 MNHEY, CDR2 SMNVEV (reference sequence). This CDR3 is CASSPLVGNTEAFF. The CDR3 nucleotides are TGTGCCAGCAGTCCATTGGTAGGGAACACTGAAGCTTTCTTT.

The CDR3 loop reads CASSFVSLGVRDTYF. The CDR3 bases are TGTGCCAGCAGCTTTGTTAGCCTGGGAGTGCGGGACACGTACTTC. The V gene is TRBV5-5, the J gene TRBJ2-7; perhaps D is TRBD1 or TRBD2 (6 bases each). V gave up 2 bases and J gave up 12 bases, with 24 bases separating them. Looked up from germline, CDR1 is SGHKS and CDR2 is YYEKEE (reference sequence). This CDR3 contains 15 residues.

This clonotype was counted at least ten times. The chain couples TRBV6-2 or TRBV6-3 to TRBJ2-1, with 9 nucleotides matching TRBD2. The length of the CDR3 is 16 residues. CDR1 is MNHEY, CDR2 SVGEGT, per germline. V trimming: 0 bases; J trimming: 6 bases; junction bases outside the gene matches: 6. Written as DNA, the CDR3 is TGTGCCAGCAGTTACTCGATAGCGGGGGCTCTCAATGAGCAGTTCTTC. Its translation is CASSYSIAGALNEQFF.

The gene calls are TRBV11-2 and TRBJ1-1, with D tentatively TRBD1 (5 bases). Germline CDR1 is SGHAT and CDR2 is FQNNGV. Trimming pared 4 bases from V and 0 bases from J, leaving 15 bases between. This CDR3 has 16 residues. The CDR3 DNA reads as TGTGCCAGCAGCTGGGGACCGTGGGAGGTGAACACTGAAGCTTTCTTT. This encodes CASSWGPWEVNTEAFF.

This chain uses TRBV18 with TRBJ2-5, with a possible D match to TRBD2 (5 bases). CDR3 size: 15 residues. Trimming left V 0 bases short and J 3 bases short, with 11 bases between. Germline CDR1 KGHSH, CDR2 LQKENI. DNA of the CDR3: TGTGCCAGCTCACCACCAACGGGGTCAGAAGAGACCCAGTACTTC. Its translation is CASSPPTGSEETQYF.

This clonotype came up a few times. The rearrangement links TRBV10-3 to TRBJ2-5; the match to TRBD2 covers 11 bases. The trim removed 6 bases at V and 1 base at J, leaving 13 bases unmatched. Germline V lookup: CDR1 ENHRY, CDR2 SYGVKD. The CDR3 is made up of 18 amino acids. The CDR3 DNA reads TGTGCCATCAGGGAAGAGATTGGAACTAGCGGGGGCCAAGAGACCCAGTACTTC. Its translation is CAIREEIGTSGGQETQYF.

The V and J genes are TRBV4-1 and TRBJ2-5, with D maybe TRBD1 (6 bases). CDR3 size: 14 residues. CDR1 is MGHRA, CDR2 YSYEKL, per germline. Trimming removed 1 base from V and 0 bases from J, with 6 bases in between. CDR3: CASSQGTDQETQYF. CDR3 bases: TGCGCCAGCAGCCAAGGGACAGACCAAGAGACCCAGTACTTC.

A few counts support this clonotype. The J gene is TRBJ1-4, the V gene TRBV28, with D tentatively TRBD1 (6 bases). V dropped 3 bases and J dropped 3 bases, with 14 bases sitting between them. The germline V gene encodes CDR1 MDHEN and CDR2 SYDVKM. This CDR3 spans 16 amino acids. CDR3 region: CASSFDGGASNEKLFF. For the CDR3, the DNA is TGTGCCAGCAGTTTCGATGGGGGGGCCTCTAATGAAAAACTGTTTTTT.

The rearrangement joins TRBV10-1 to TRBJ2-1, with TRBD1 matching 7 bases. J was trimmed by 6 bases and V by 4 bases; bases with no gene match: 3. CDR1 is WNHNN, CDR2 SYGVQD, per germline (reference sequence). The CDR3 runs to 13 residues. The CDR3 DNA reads TGCGCCAGCAGTGTAGGGGGCTTCAATGAGCAGTTCTTC. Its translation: CASSVGGFNEQFF.